These T cell receptor beta chains were read from a single sample in a study of cytomegalovirus exposure and HLA in healthy donors. The repertoire was sequenced with immunoSEQ multiplex PCR; TCRdb's copy has only in-frame clones and lacks some. Of more than 100,000 clones listed, more than 70% are singletons. The specimen sequenced was PBMCs. These TCRs come from a woman aged 60-75 years in good health and CMV-seronegative. CDR3s include the opening cysteine and the closing phenylalanine or tryptophan. A D gene is named only where the DNA matches it firmly. A row's size may be missing; if present it is once, few, many or a size class.

D gene	V gene	clone size	J gene	CDR3 DNA	CDR3 protein
NA	TRBV27	NA	TRBJ2-1	TGTGCCAGCAGTTTTACGGGACTCGTGGCAGTAAATGAGCAGTTCTTC	CASSFTGLVAVNEQFF
NA	TRBV19	NA	TRBJ2-2	TGTGCCAGTAGTATATTCCTCGGTCCCCGTAACACCGGGGAGCTGTTTTTT	CASSIFLGPRNTGELFF
NA	TRBV5-4	NA	TRBJ2-6	TGTGCCAGCAGCTTGGATGGCAGGGCCTACTCTGGGGCCAACGTCCTGACTTTC	CASSLDGRAYSGANVLTF
TRBD2	TRBV18	NA	TRBJ2-3	TGTGCCAGCCCCCCGACTAGCGGGATTACAGATACGCAGTATTTT	CASPPTSGITDTQYF
NA	TRBV27	NA	TRBJ2-7	TGTGCCAGCAGTTGGTTAATGGGGGCTGGCGAGCAGTACTTC	CASSWLMGAGEQYF
NA	TRBV6-6	NA	TRBJ1-1	TGTGCCAGCAGTTACCGAGGGGGGGGAACTGAAGCTTTCTTT	CASSYRGGGTEAFF
TRBD1	TRBV28	NA	TRBJ1-1	TGTGCCAGCAACCAAGCTCCGGGACAGGGGGACACTGAAGCTTTCTTT	CASNQAPGQGDTEAFF
TRBD2	TRBV5-4	once	TRBJ2-1	TGTGCCAGCAGCGTCCCGGGACTAGCGAGGAATGAGCAGTTCTTC	CASSVPGLARNEQFF
TRBD2	TRBV9	NA	TRBJ2-7	TGTGCCAGCAGCGTAGGGGGCGGGAGGTCCCACGAGCAGTACTTC	CASSVGGGRSHEQYF
TRBD2	TRBV19	NA	TRBJ2-7	TGTGCCAGTAGTCGCGGGACTAGCGGGACTGGCGAGCAGTACTTC	CASSRGTSGTGEQYF
TRBD2	TRBV28	NA	TRBJ2-7	TGTGCCAGCAGTTTTCTAGGGACTAGCGGGGTAGCCTACGAGCAGTACTTC	CASSFLGTSGVAYEQYF
TRBD1	TRBV2	NA	TRBJ1-1	TGTGCCAGCAGTGAAACCCGGGACAGCATGAACACTGAAGCTTTCTTT	CASSETRDSMNTEAFF
TRBD1	TRBV6-5	NA	TRBJ1-2	TGTGCCAGCAGTTTGGGGGACAGGGGCTATGGCTACACCTTC	CASSLGDRGYGYTF
TRBD1	TRBV5-6	few	TRBJ2-5	TGTGCCAGCAGCTTGTATGGGACAGGCCAAGAGACCCAGTACTTC	CASSLYGTGQETQYF
TRBD1	TRBV11-3	NA	TRBJ2-3	TGTGCCAGCAGCCGGGGACAGGGGTTCTCAGATACGCAGTATTTT	CASSRGQGFSDTQYF
TRBD1	TRBV19	once	TRBJ2-5	TGTGCCACCCGGACAGGGGGTGGGGAGACCCAGTACTTC	CATRTGGGETQYF
NA	TRBV2	NA	TRBJ1-5	TGTGCCAGCAGGGGAGTGGGGGGTAGCAATCAGCCCCAGCATTTT	CASRGVGGSNQPQHF
TRBD1	TRBV29-1	NA	TRBJ2-1	TGCAGCGTAAGAGACAGGGGCCCCCATGAGCAGTTCTTC	CSVRDRGPHEQFF
NA	TRBV29-1	few	TRBJ1-1	TGCAGCGTAGAAAAACGAGACACTGAAGCTTTCTTT	CSVEKRDTEAFF
NA	TRBV5-6	NA	TRBJ1-5	TGTGCCAGCAGCTTGGATCGGGGAAGTCAGCCCCAGCATTTT	CASSLDRGSQPQHF
TRBD2	TRBV5-1	NA	TRBJ2-5	TGCGCCAGCAGCTTGGATAGCGGGGGGGCGGCGAAGACCCAGTACTTC	CASSLDSGGAAKTQYF
NA	TRBV21-1	NA	TRBJ1-1	TGTGCCAGCAGCAAGAAGGGACAGGGGGCAGGTGGCACTGAAGCTTTCTTT	CASSKKGQGAGGTEAFF
NA	TRBV19	NA	TRBJ1-3	TGTGCCAGTAGTATTCGGAGGGAGTTCACTGGAAACACCATATATTTT	CASSIRREFTGNTIYF
NA	TRBV19	few	TRBJ1-1	TGTGCCAGTAGTATAGACTCCTTCGGGGGTGAAGCTTTCTTT	CASSIDSFGGEAFF
NA	TRBV4-2	medium-sized	TRBJ2-7	TGTGCCAGCAGCCCATACAGCAGCTCCTACGAGCAGTACTTC	CASSPYSSSYEQYF
NA	TRBV5-1	NA	TRBJ2-5	TGCGCCAGCAGCTTCCGTCTAGCGCAAAATCAAGAGACCCAGTACTTC	CASSFRLAQNQETQYF
TRBD1	TRBV30	NA	TRBJ2-5	TGTGCCTCCCGCCAGGGGGCAGTGTTGCGGGAGACCCAGTACTTC	CASRQGAVLRETQYF
TRBD1	TRBV6-1	NA	TRBJ1-2	TGTGCCAGCAGGCTAGACAGGGGAGTGTTTGGCTACACCTTC	CASRLDRGVFGYTF
TRBD1	TRBV18	NA	TRBJ1-5	TGTGCCAGCTCACCCACCGGGACAGGTACCAATCAGCCCCAGCATTTT	CASSPTGTGTNQPQHF
TRBD1	TRBV19	once	TRBJ2-2	TGTGCCAGTAGTGGGCCGGGACAGTCTCTGAACACCGGGGAGCTGTTTTTT	CASSGPGQSLNTGELFF
NA	TRBV30	NA	TRBJ1-2	TGTGCCTGGAATTTTCAGGGGTATAGTAACTATGGCTACACCTTC	CAWNFQGYSNYGYTF
TRBD1	TRBV6-5	few	TRBJ1-1	TGTGCCAGCAGTTACGGGACAGGGGCTAAGAGCACTGAAGCTTTCTTT	CASSYGTGAKSTEAFF
TRBD1	TRBV30	NA	TRBJ1-1	TGTGCCTGGATTGACAGGGCCGGGACTGAAGCTTTCTTT	CAWIDRAGTEAFF
NA	TRBV5-8	once	TRBJ2-2	TGTGCCAGCAGCTTGCTAGTCAGAACGACGCCGAACACCGGGGAGCTGTTTTTT	CASSLLVRTTPNTGELFF
TRBD1	TRBV5-4	NA	TRBJ1-4	TGTGCCAGCAGCTCTCGGACAGGGCTAAGGAATGAAAAACTGTTTTTT	CASSSRTGLRNEKLFF
NA	TRBV7-2	few	TRBJ2-3	TGTGCCAGCAGAACAAGCGGGAGCACAGATACGCAGTATTTT	CASRTSGSTDTQYF
NA	TRBV6-5	once	TRBJ2-7	TGTGCCAGCACCTCCTCCTACGAGCAGTACTTC	CASTSSYEQYF
NA	TRBV7-9	few	TRBJ2-6	TGTGCCAGCAGCGCGTGGGGGGTATCTGGGGCCAACGTCCTGACTTTC	CASSAWGVSGANVLTF
NA	TRBV5-6	NA	TRBJ1-5	TGTGCCAGCAGCCCGGGGAACCTGCCGCCCCAGCATTTT	CASSPGNLPPQHF
TRBD1	TRBV7-9	NA	TRBJ2-5	TGTGCCAGCAGCTTCCCGACAGGGTCGGAGACCCAGTACTTC	CASSFPTGSETQYF
NA	TRBV5-4	NA	TRBJ2-7	TGTGCCAGCAGCTACGAGTACGAGCAGTACTTC	CASSYEYEQYF